These 15 T cell receptor beta chains were sequenced from one sample in a study of T cells in Graves' hyperthyroidism and ophthalmopathy. The source material, RNA transcripts, was used to amplify TCR beta CDR3 regions. First-round RT-PCR with HTBI primers amplified the TCR CDR3 region. TCRdb recomputed calls from the multiplex PCR reads with MiXCR, one row per CDR3 protein. The sample includes about 180,000 distinct CDR3 sequences, more than 15% seen only once; the top ten take under 35%. Sequencing input: blood. These receptors came from a woman between 50 and 59 years old with Graves' hyperthyroidism.

This clonotype was counted between two and nine times. V usage is TRBV5-5 and J usage is TRBJ1-1; D may be TRBD1 (5 bases). The CDR3 runs to 15 residues. Germline CDR1 is SGHKS and CDR2 is YYEKEE (reference sequence). Trimming removed 2 bases from V and 2 bases from J, with 13 bases in between. CDR3 sequence: CASSLQQGGNTEAFF. CDR3 DNA: TGTGCCAGCAGCTTACAGCAGGGAGGTAACACTGAAGCTTTCTTT.

This clonotype appeared many times. The rearrangement links TRBV19 to TRBJ2-6, with D tentatively TRBD1 (5 bases). This CDR3 comprises 14 residues. CDR1 is LNHDA and CDR2 is SQIVND in the germline V gene (reference sequence). V gave up 6 bases and J gave up 4 bases, with 10 bases separating them. The CDR3 is CASRTGTGANVLTF. Here the CDR3 DNA reads TGTGCCAGTAGAACAGGTACAGGGGCCAACGTCCTGACTTTC. Variable domain in full (rest from reference TRBV19 and TRBJ2-6): DGGITQSPKYLFRKEGQNVTLSCEQNLNHDAMYWYRQDPGQGLRLIYYSQIVNDFQKGDIAEGYSVSREKKESFPLTVTSAQKNPTAFYLCASRTGTGANVLTFGAGSRLTVL.

This clonotype was picked up many times. The chain has TRBV2 and TRBJ1-1; 7 positions agree with TRBD1. CDR3 size: 14 residues. The V segment lost 5 bases and the J segment 4 bases; nucleotides outside the gene matches: 7. Germline CDR1 is SNHLY and CDR2 is FYNNEI. The CDR3, as DNA: TGTGCCAGCAGTATGACTCCAGGGGGCACTGAAGCTTTCTTT. This encodes CASSMTPGGTEAFF.

In its sample, this clonotype was seen many times. The chain employs TRBV19 and TRBJ1-1; 7 bases map to TRBD1. This CDR3 is built from 14 residues. Germline CDR1 is LNHDA and CDR2 is SQIVND (reference sequence). V shed 4 bases and J 1 base; nucleotides not matched to a gene: 3. DNA for the CDR3: TGTGCCAGTAGTACAGGGGGTAGGAACACTGAAGCTTTCTTT. Protein: CASSTGGRNTEAFF.

The chain employs TRBV10-1 and TRBJ2-3, with D hard to call. This CDR3 has 13 amino acids. V was clipped by 4 bases and J by 3 bases, with 8 bases between them. Germline CDR1 reads WNHNN; CDR2 reads SYGVQD (reference sequence). The CDR3 DNA is TGCGCCAGCAGTGGTGGGGTTACAGATACGCAGTATTTT. Translated: CASSGGVTDTQYF.

In this sample, this clonotype turned up many times. The J gene is TRBJ2-7, the V gene TRBV5-1, with 10 bases that match TRBD1. The CDR3 has 16 residues. The V gene's germline CDR1 is SGHRS and CDR2 YFSETQ. Germline trimming cut 4 bases from V and 6 bases from J; bases unmatched to any gene: 13. The CDR3 here is CASSPDHGQGVGEQYF. CDR3 DNA: TGCGCCAGCAGCCCGGACCACGGACAGGGGGTAGGCGAGCAGTACTTC. Together with reference TRBV5-1 and TRBJ2-7, the CDR3 gives the full variable domain: KAGVTQTPRYLIKTRGQQVTLSCSPISGHRSVSWYQQTPGQGLQFLFEYFSETQRNKGNFPGRFSGRQFSNSRSEMNVSTLELGDSALYLCASSPDHGQGVGEQYFGPGTRLTVT.

The rearrangement links TRBV7-2 to TRBJ1-2, with D perhaps TRBD1 (6 bases). Germline CDR1 is SGHTA and CDR2 is FQGNSA. The CDR3 spans 16 residues. V lost 4 bases to trimming and J lost 0 bases, with 15 bases between them. CDR3 sequence: CASSSLRDIPNYGYTF. The CDR3 DNA sequence: TGTGCCAGCAGCTCCCTCCGGGACATACCTAACTATGGCTACACCTTC.

This clonotype has only a few counts. The V and J genes are TRBV7-9 and TRBJ1-2; weak D call: TRBD1 (6 bases). Germline loops: CDR1 SEHNR, CDR2 FQNEAQ (reference sequence). This CDR3 contains 13 residues. Trimming stripped 2 bases from V and 6 bases from J, with 10 bases between. The CDR3 bases are TGTGCCAGCAGCTTACAGGGGCCCCATGGCTACACCTTC. Translating gives CASSLQGPHGYTF.

This clonotype came up many times. The V call is TRBV20-1, the J call TRBJ1-5; 7 nucleotides agree with TRBD1. CDR1 is DFQATT and CDR2 is SNEGSKA in the germline V gene (reference sequence). V dropped 5 bases and J dropped 2; count of bases not matched to a gene: 6. The CDR3 contains 14 residues. The CDR3 here is CSAGTGDGNQPQHF. CDR3 DNA sequence: TGCAGTGCTGGTACAGGGGATGGCAATCAGCCCCAGCATTTT.

This clonotype has at least ten counts. CDR3 loop: CASSLGPGLAGGRDTQYF. In nucleotides, the CDR3 is TGCGCCAGCAGCTTGGGCCCTGGACTAGCGGGGGGGCGAGATACGCAGTATTTT. The chain employs TRBV5-1 and TRBJ2-3; TRBD2 matches at 15 bases. J was trimmed by 5 bases and V by 0 bases; bases with no gene match: 7. This CDR3 comprises 18 residues. Per germline, CDR1 SGHRS and CDR2 YFSETQ.

This clonotype came up many times. V and J are TRBV7-2 and TRBJ2-3; D is perhaps TRBD2 (6 bases). Trimming took 1 base from V and 6 from J, leaving 11 bases between them. CDR1 and CDR2 (germline): SGHTA, FQGNSA. This CDR3 comprises 14 residues. The CDR3 region has the DNA TGTGCCAGCAGCTTAGGACTAGTTCCCGATACGCAGTATTTT. Protein: CASSLGLVPDTQYF.

A word on this clonotype: With a much larger clone just one base away, this may be a read error. The gene calls are TRBV6-6 and TRBJ2-5; D perhaps matches TRBD1 (5 bases). Trimming stripped 2 bases from V and 7 bases from J, with 17 bases between. CDR1 is MNHNY, CDR2 SVGAGI, per germline (reference sequence). The CDR3 runs 15 residues. The CDR3 spells CASSYGAQTVGTQYF. In nucleotides, the CDR3 is TGTGCCAGCAGTTACGGGGCCCAAACCGTGGGGACCCAGTACTTC.

This chain uses TRBV19 with TRBJ1-2; 8 positions match TRBD1. V shed 2 bases, J shed 8 bases, and the junction held 7 bases outside the gene matches. Germline V gene lookup returns CDR1 LNHDA and CDR2 SQIVND (reference sequence). The CDR3 is 14 amino acids. The CDR3 is CASSIWQGAHGYTF. The CDR3 DNA is TGTGCCAGTAGTATATGGCAGGGGGCCCACGGCTACACCTTC.

This clonotype was detected ten times or more. The V call is TRBV6-2 or TRBV6-3, the J call TRBJ1-1; D uncertain. Trimming shortened V by 5 bases and J by 1 base, and 23 bases separated the two germline ends. This CDR3 has 18 amino acids. Germline V gene data show CDR1 as MNHEY and CDR2 as SVGEGT. As DNA, the CDR3 is TGTGCCAGCAGTATACCGCCCGGTTTTATAGATACGAACACTGAAGCTTTCTTT. It codes for CASSIPPGFIDTNTEAFF.

This clonotype was counted ten times or more. The chain links TRBV20-1 to TRBJ2-2, with D perhaps being TRBD1 or TRBD2 (5 bases each). V gave up 5 bases and J gave up 2 bases, with 12 bases separating them. The CDR3 covers 14 residues. Germline V CDR1 and CDR2: DFQATT, SNEGSKA (reference sequence). For the CDR3, the DNA is TGCAGTGCTCATCCGAGGGGAAACACCGGGGAGCTGTTTTTT. This gives the protein CSAHPRGNTGELFF.